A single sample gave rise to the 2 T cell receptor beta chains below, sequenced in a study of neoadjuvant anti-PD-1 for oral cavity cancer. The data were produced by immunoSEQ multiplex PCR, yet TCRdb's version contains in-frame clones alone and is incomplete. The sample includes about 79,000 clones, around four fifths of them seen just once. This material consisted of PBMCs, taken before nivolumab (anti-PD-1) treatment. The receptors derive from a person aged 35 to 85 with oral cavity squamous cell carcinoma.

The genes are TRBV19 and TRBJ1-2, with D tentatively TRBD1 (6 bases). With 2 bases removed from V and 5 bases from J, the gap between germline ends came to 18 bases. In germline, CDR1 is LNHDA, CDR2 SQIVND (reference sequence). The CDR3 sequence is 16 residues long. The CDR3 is CASSIKNHRVEYGYTF. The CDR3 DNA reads TGTGCCAGTAGTATAAAGAACCACAGGGTCGAGTATGGCTACACCTTC.

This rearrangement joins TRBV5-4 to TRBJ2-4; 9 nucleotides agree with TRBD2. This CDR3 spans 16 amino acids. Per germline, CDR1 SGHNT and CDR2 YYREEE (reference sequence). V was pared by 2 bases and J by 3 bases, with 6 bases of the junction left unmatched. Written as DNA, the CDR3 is TGTGCCAGCAGCTTTCAAGCGGGGGGCAACAAAAACATTCAGTACTTC. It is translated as CASSFQAGGNKNIQYF.